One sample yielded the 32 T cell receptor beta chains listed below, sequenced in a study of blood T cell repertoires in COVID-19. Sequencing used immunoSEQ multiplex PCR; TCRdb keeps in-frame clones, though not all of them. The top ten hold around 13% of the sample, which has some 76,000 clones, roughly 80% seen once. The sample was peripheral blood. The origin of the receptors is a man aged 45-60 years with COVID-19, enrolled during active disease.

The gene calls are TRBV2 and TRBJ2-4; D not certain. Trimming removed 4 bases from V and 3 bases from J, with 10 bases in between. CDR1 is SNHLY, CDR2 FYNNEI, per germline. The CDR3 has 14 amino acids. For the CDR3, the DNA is TGTGCCAGCAGTGGTACAGAGCTCAAAAACATTCAGTACTTC. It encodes CASSGTELKNIQYF. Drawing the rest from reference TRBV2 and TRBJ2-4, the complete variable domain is EPEVTQTPSHQVTQMGQEVILRCVPISNHLYFYWYRQILGQKVEFLVSFYNNEISEKSEIFDDQFSVERPDGSNFTLKIRSTKLEDSAMYFCASSGTELKNIQYFGAGTRLSVL.

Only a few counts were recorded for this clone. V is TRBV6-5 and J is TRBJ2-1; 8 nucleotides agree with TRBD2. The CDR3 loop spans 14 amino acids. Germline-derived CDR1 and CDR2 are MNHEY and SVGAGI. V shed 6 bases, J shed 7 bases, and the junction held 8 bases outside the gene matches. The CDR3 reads CASRPGGPDNEQFF. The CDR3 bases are TGTGCCAGCAGACCGGGAGGGCCAGATAATGAGCAGTTCTTC.

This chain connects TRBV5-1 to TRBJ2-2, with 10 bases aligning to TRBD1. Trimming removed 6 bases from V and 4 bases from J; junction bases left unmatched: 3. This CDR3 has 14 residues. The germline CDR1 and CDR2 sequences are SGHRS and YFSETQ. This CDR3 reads CASTWTGGTGELFF. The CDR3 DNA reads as TGCGCCAGCACTTGGACAGGGGGCACCGGGGAGCTGTTTTTT. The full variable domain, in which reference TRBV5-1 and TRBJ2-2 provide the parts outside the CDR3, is KAGVTQTPRYLIKTRGQQVTLSCSPISGHRSVSWYQQTPGQGLQFLFEYFSETQRNKGNFPGRFSGRQFSNSRSEMNVSTLELGDSALYLCASTWTGGTGELFFGEGSRLTVL.

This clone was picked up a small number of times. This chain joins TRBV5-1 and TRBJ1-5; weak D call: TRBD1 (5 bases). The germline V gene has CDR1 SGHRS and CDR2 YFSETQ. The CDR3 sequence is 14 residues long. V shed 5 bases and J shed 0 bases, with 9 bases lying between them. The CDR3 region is CASRIGDSNQPQHF. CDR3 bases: TGCGCCAGCAGAATAGGGGATAGCAATCAGCCCCAGCATTTT.

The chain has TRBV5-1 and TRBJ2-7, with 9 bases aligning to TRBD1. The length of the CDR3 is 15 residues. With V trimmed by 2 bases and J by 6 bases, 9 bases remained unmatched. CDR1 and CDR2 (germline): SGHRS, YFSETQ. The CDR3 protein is CASSFGGQGLSEQYF. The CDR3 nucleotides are TGCGCCAGCAGCTTTGGGGGACAGGGTCTGAGCGAGCAGTACTTC.

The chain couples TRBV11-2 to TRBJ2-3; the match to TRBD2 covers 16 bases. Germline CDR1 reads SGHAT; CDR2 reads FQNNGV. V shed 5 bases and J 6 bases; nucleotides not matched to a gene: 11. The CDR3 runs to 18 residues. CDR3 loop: CASSEGTSGRGSADTQYF. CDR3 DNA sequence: TGTGCCAGCAGCGAAGGGACTAGCGGGAGGGGCTCCGCCGATACGCAGTATTTT. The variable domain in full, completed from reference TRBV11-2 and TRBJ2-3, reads EAGVAQSPRYKIIEKRQSVAFWCNPISGHATLYWYQQILGQGPKLLIQFQNNGVVDDSQLPKDRFSAERLKGVDSTLKIQPAKLEDSAVYLCASSEGTSGRGSADTQYFGPGTRLTVL.

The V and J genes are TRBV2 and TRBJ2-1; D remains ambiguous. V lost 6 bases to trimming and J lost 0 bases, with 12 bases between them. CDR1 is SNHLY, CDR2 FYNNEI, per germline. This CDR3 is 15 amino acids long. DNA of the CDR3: TGTGCCAGCAGACGCGAAACGAGCTCCTACAATGAGCAGTTCTTC. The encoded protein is CASRRETSSYNEQFF.

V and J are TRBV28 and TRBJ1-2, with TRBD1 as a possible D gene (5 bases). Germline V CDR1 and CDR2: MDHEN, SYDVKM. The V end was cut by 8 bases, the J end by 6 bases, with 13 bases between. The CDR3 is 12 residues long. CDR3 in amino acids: CASVEWGDGYTF. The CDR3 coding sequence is TGTGCCAGCGTTGAGTGGGGGGATGGCTACACCTTC.

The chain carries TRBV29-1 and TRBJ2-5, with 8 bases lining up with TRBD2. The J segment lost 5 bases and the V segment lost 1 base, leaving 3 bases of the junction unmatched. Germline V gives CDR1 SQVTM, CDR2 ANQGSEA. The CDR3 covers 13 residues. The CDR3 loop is CSVEGASGETQYF. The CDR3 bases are TGCAGCGTTGAAGGGGCTAGCGGGGAGACCCAGTACTTC.

The CDR3 nucleotides are TGTGCCAGCAGCTTAGAGGGACTAGCATCAGATACGCAGTATTTT. As protein: CASSLEGLASDTQYF. The rearrangement links TRBV7-9 to TRBJ2-3, with 9 bases matching TRBD2. The germline gives CDR1 SEHNR, CDR2 FQNEAQ (reference sequence). The junction had 3 bases not matched to a gene; V was cut back by 1 base and J by 4 bases. The CDR3 sequence is 15 residues long. Full variable domain (remainder filled in from reference TRBV7-9 and TRBJ2-3): DTGVSQNPRHKITKRGQNVTFRCDPISEHNRLYWYRQTLGQGPEFLTYFQNEAQLEKSRLLSDRFSAERPKGSFSTLEIQRTEQGDSAMYLCASSLEGLASDTQYFGPGTRLTVL.

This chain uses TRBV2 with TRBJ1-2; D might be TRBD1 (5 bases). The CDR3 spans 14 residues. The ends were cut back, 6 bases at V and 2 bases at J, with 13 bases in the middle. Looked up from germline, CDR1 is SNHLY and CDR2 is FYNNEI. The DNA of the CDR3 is TGTGCCAGCAGGGGGGGGGACCTAAACTATGGCTACACCTTC. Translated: CASRGGDLNYGYTF.

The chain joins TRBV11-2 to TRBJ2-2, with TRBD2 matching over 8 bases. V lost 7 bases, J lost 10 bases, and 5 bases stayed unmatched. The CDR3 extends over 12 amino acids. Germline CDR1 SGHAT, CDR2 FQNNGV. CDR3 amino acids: CASTRGGEELFF. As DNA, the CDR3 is TGTGCCAGCACCCGGGGGGGGGAGGAGCTGTTTTTT. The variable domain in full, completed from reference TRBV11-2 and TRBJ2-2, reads EAGVAQSPRYKIIEKRQSVAFWCNPISGHATLYWYQQILGQGPKLLIQFQNNGVVDDSQLPKDRFSAERLKGVDSTLKIQPAKLEDSAVYLCASTRGGEELFFGEGSRLTVL.

The CDR3 protein is CASSYRSQGMNTEAFF. The CDR3 DNA reads TGTGCCAGCAGTTACCGGTCTCAGGGTATGAACACTGAAGCTTTCTTT. The rearrangement links TRBV6-2 or TRBV6-3 to TRBJ1-1; weak D call: TRBD1 (5 bases). CDR3 length: 16 residues. The germline V gene has CDR1 MNHEY and CDR2 SVGEGT. Trimming removed 2 bases from V and 0 bases from J, with 13 bases in between.

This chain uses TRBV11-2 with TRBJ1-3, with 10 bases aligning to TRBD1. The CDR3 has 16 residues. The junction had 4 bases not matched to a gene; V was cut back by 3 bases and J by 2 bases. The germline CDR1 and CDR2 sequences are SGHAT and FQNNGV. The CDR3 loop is CASSFGTGAAGNTIYF. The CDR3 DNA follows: TGTGCCAGCAGCTTTGGGACAGGGGCGGCTGGAAACACCATATATTTT.

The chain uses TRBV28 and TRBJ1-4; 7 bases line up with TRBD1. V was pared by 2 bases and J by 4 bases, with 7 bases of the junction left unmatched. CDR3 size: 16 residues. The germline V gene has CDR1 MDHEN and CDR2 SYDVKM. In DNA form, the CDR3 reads TGTGCCAGCAGTTTACTACGGGACAGTGTTAATGAAAAACTGTTTTTT. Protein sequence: CASSLLRDSVNEKLFF. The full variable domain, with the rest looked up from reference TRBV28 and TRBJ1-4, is DVKVTQSSRYLVKRTGEKVFLECVQDMDHENMFWYRQDPGLGLRLIYFSYDVKMKEKGDIPEGYSVSREKKERFSLILESASTNQTSMYLCASSLLRDSVNEKLFFGSGTQLSVL.

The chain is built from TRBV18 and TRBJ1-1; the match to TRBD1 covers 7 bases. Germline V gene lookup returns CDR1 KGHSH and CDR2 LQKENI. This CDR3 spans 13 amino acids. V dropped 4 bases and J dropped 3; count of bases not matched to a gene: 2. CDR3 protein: CASSQGADTEAFF. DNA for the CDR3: TGTGCCAGCTCACAGGGGGCGGACACTGAAGCTTTCTTT.

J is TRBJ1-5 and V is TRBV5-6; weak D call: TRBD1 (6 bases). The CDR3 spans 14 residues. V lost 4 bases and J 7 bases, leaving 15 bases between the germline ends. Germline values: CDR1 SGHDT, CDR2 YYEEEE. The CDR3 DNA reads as TGTGCCAGCAGCGAGGACGGGGGGCGCCAGCCCCAGCATTTT. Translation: CASSEDGGRQPQHF.

The CDR3 bases are TGTGCCAGCAGCCAGACCTCCGGGACAAACTATGGCTACACCTTC. It is translated as CASSQTSGTNYGYTF. The V and J genes are TRBV7-9 and TRBJ1-2, with a weak D call TRBD1 (6 bases). Trimming shortened V by 5 bases and J by 2 bases, and 15 bases separated the two germline ends. CDR1 and CDR2 from the germline V gene are SEHNR and FQNEAQ (reference sequence). The CDR3 totals 15 residues.

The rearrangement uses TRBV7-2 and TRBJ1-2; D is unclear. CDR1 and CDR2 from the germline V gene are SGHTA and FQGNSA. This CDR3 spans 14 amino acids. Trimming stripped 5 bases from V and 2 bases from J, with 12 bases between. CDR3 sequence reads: CASSPRGGNYGYTF. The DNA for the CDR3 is TGTGCCAGCAGCCCAAGAGGAGGGAACTATGGCTACACCTTC.

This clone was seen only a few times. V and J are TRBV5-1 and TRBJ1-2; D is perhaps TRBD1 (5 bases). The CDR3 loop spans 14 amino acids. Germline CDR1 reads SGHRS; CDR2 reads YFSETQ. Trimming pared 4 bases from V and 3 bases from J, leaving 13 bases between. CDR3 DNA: TGCGCCAGCAGCCCTCGCCCGGGGGACTATGGCTACACCTTC. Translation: CASSPRPGDYGYTF.

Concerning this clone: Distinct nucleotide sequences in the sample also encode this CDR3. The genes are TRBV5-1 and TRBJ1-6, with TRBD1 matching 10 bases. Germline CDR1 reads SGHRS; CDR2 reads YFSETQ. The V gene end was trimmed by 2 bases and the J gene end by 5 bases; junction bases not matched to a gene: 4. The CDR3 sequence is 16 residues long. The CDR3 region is CASSLQTGGNNSPLHF. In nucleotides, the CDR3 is TGCGCCAGCAGCTTACAGACAGGGGGCAATAATTCACCCCTCCACTTT.

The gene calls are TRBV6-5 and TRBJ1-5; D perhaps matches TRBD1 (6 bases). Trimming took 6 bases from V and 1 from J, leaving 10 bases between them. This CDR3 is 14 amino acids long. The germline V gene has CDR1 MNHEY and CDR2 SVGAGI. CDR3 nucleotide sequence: TGTGCCAGCAGGCCAGGGGCAAGCAATCAGCCCCAGCATTTT. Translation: CASRPGASNQPQHF.

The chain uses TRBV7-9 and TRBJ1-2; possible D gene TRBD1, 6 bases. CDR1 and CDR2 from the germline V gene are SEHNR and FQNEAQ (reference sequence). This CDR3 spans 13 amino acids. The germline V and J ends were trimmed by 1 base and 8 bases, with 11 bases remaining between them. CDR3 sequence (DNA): TGTGCCAGCAGCTTAGTATCCAGGGGAGGCTACACCTTC. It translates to CASSLVSRGGYTF.

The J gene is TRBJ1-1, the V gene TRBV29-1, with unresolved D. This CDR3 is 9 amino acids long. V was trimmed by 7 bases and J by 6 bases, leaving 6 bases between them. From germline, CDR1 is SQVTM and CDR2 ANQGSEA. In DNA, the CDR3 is TGCAGCGCCTTCCCTGAAGCTTTCTTT. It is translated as CSAFPEAFF. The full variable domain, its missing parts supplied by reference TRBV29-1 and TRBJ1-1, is SAVISQKPSRDICQRGTSLTIQCQVDSQVTMMFWYRQQPGQSLTLIATANQGSEATYESGFVIDKFPISRPNLTFSTLTVSNMSPEDSSIYLCSAFPEAFFGQGTRLTVV.

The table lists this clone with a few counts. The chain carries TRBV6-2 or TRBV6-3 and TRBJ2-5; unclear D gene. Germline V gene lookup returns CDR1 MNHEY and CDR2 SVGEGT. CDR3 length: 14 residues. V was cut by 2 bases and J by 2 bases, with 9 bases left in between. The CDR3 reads CASSYGDKQETQYF. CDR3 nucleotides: TGTGCCAGCAGTTACGGTGACAAACAAGAGACCCAGTACTTC.

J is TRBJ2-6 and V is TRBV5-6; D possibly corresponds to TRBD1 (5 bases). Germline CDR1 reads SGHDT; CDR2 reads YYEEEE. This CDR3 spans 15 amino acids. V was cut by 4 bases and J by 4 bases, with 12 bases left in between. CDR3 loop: CASSPPGPGANVLTF. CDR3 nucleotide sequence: TGTGCCAGCAGCCCCCCAGGGCCCGGGGCCAACGTCCTGACTTTC.

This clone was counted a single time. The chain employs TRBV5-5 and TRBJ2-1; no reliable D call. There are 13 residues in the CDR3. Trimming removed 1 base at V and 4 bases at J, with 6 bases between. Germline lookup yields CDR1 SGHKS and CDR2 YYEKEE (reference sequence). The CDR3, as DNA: TGTGCCAGCAGCTTGCGGCGGTACAATGAGCAGTTCTTC. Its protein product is CASSLRRYNEQFF.

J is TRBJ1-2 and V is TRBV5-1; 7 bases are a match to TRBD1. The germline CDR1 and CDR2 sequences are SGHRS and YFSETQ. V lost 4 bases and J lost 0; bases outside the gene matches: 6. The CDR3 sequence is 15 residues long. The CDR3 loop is CASSLQGLANYGYTF. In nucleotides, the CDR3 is TGCGCCAGCAGCCTACAGGGGCTAGCTAACTATGGCTACACCTTC.

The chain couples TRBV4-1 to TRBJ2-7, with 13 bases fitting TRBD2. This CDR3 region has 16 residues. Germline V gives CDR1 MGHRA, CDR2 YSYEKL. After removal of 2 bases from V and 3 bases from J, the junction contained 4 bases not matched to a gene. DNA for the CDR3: TGCGCCAGCAGCCAACCCGGGACTAGCGGGATCTACGAGCAGTACTTC. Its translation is CASSQPGTSGIYEQYF.

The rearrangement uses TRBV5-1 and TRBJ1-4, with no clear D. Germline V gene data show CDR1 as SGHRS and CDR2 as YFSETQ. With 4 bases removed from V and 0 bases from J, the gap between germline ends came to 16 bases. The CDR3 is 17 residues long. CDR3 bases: TGCGCCAGCAGCCCCCGCGGAGGCGTTGCAACTAATGAAAAACTGTTTTTT. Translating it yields CASSPRGGVATNEKLFF. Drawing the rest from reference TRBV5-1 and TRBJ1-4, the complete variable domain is KAGVTQTPRYLIKTRGQQVTLSCSPISGHRSVSWYQQTPGQGLQFLFEYFSETQRNKGNFPGRFSGRQFSNSRSEMNVSTLELGDSALYLCASSPRGGVATNEKLFFGSGTQLSVL.

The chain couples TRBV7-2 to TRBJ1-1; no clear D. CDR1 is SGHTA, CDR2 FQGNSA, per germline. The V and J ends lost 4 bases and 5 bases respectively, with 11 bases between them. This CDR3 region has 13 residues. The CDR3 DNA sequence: TGTGCCAGCAGCTCTTACAGAAAAACTGAAGCTTTCTTT. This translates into CASSSYRKTEAFF.

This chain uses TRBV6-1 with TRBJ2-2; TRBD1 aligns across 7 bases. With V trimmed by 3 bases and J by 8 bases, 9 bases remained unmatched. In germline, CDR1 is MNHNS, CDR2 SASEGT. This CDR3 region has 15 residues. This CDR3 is CASSDIGGGGGELFF. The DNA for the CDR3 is TGTGCCAGCAGTGATATAGGGGGCGGAGGAGGGGAGCTGTTTTTT.